Below are 14 T cell receptor beta chains sequenced from a single sample in a study of OX40 agonist ivuxolimab in advanced cancers. The library came from the immunoSEQ multiplex PCR assay. Imported from immuneACCESS, the table was reduced by TCRdb to in-frame sequences with V and J called. These copies leave out some clones; in studies compared against another copy, an unresolved V gene accounts for under half, and the cause of the remainder is not known. The sample yields 20,000 to 25,000 clones; around 75% were counted once. Clones ranked in the top ten supply roughly 18% of the sample. Sequenced material: CD4+ or CD8+ T cells sorted from blood, taken in a trial of the OX40 agonist ivuxolimab. Receptors originate from an adult with an advanced solid tumor such as melanoma, head and neck, liver or kidney cancer.

The rearrangement uses TRBV7-9 and TRBJ2-7, with 8 bases identical to TRBD2. J was trimmed by 3 bases and V by 4 bases; bases with no gene match: 5. The CDR3 extends over 14 amino acids. Germline assignment: CDR1 SEHNR and CDR2 FQNEAQ (reference sequence). CDR3 DNA sequence: TGTGCCAGCAGCTCAAGCGGGGGATACTACGAGCAGTACTTC. This translates into CASSSSGGYYEQYF.

V gene TRBV20-1 combines with J gene TRBJ1-2; unclear D gene. CDR3 length: 9 amino acids. The V and J ends lost 1 base and 11 bases respectively, with 5 bases between them. Germline assignment: CDR1 DFQATT and CDR2 SNEGSKA (reference sequence). CDR3 loop: CSARGTYTF. In DNA form, the CDR3 reads TGCAGTGCTAGAGGTACTTACACCTTC.

This CDR3 is CASSLEVAYGYTF. CDR3 nucleotide sequence: TGTGCCAGCAGCTTAGAGGTCGCCTATGGCTACACCTTC. This chain connects TRBV7-2 to TRBJ1-2; D remains ambiguous. From germline, CDR1 is SGHTA and CDR2 FQGNSA. The CDR3 length is 13 residues. The germline V and J ends were trimmed by 1 base and 4 bases, with 7 bases remaining between them.

The chain is built from TRBV28 and TRBJ2-7; the D gene is possibly TRBD1 (6 bases). V lost 6 bases and J 4 bases, leaving 19 bases between the germline ends. The CDR3 extends over 15 amino acids. Germline-derived CDR1 and CDR2 are MDHEN and SYDVKM. This CDR3 is CASRATTGNPYEQYF. The CDR3 coding sequence is TGTGCCAGCAGGGCAACAACAGGGAACCCGTACGAGCAGTACTTC.

The V and J genes are TRBV7-9 and TRBJ1-2, with D tentatively TRBD1 (6 bases). The CDR3 contains 15 residues. Deletions cut 5 bases from V and 5 bases from J, with 18 bases between. Looked up from germline, CDR1 is SEHNR and CDR2 is FQNEAQ (reference sequence). The CDR3 region has the DNA TGTGCCAGCAGCCCCGGGGCGGGGGCAAGGTATGGCTACACCTTC. Its translation: CASSPGAGARYGYTF.

The chain joins TRBV5-4 to TRBJ1-2, with D hard to call. The CDR3 length is 14 residues. Germline V CDR1 and CDR2: SGHNT, YYREEE (reference sequence). The germline V and J ends were trimmed by 2 bases and 0 bases, with 8 bases remaining between them. In DNA, the CDR3 is TGTGCCAGCAGCTTCCCCACCACTAACTATGGCTACACCTTC. Translating it yields CASSFPTTNYGYTF.

As regards this clone: At one end, the junction sequence differs from germline, possibly due to a read error. The chain recombines TRBV10-3 with TRBJ2-3; 8 bases agree with TRBD2. The germline V gene has CDR1 ENHRY and CDR2 SYGVKD. CDR3 length: 15 residues. In nucleotides, the CDR3 is TGTGCCAGCAGTGTAGTTAGCGGGGTCACAGATACGCAGTATTTT. Protein sequence: CASSVVSGVTDTQYF.

The chain combines TRBV7-8 with TRBJ2-3, with D perhaps assigned TRBD1 or TRBD2 (6 bases each). CDR3 size: 16 residues. Germline CDR1 and CDR2: SGHVS and FQNEAQ. V lost 5 bases to trimming and J lost 0 bases, with 15 bases between them. CDR3 sequence reads: CASSIRGVSSTDTQYF. The CDR3 region has the DNA TGTGCCAGCAGCATAAGGGGGGTCTCTAGCACAGATACGCAGTATTTT.

The V gene is TRBV19, the J gene TRBJ1-1, with D perhaps matching TRBD1 (5 bases). V lost 6 bases, J lost 3 bases, and 20 bases lay in between. Germline V gives CDR1 LNHDA, CDR2 SQIVND (reference sequence). This CDR3 has 16 amino acids. The CDR3 loop reads CASRAWSGARDTEAFF. Written as DNA, the CDR3 is TGTGCCAGTAGGGCCTGGTCTGGGGCGCGGGACACTGAAGCTTTCTTT.

The rearrangement links TRBV5-8 to TRBJ2-3; tentatively, D is TRBD1 or TRBD2 (5 bases each). Trimming cost V 0 bases and J 3 bases, with 11 bases left between them. Germline CDR1 SGHTS, CDR2 YDEGEE. The CDR3 has 15 residues. The CDR3 loop reads CASSLGGTTTDTQYF. DNA for the CDR3: TGTGCCAGCAGCTTGGGTGGGACCACAACAGATACGCAGTATTTT.

The chain uses TRBV19 and TRBJ2-7; 7 bases map to TRBD1. V dropped 9 bases and J dropped 3; count of bases not matched to a gene: 11. CDR1 LNHDA and CDR2 SQIVND come from the germline V gene (reference sequence). This CDR3 has 14 residues. The CDR3 DNA reads TGTGCCAGCTCCCTTACGGCAGGGGGCTACGAGCAGTACTTC. Its protein is CASSLTAGGYEQYF.

The chain joins TRBV6-1 to TRBJ1-1; D unclear. The germline gives CDR1 MNHNS, CDR2 SASEGT. The CDR3 is 11 residues long. Trimming cost V 5 bases and J 3 bases, with 4 bases left between them. The CDR3 region has the DNA TGTGCCAGCAGTAGGTACACTGAAGCTTTCTTT. Translated, it gives CASSRYTEAFF.

The rearrangement uses TRBV4-1 and TRBJ2-5, with 10 bases fitting TRBD1. Per the germline V gene, CDR1 is MGHRA and CDR2 is YSYEKL. The CDR3 consists of 16 residues. With 4 bases clipped from V and 2 bases from J, the junction kept 7 bases outside the gene matches. The CDR3 is CASSLRQGAQQETQYF. The CDR3 bases are TGCGCCAGCAGCCTCCGACAGGGGGCACAACAAGAGACCCAGTACTTC.

The sample holds a few counts of this clone. This chain joins TRBV6-5 and TRBJ1-1; D remains ambiguous. V lost 5 bases, J lost 3 bases, and 4 bases lay in between. CDR3 length equals 11 residues. CDR1 MNHEY and CDR2 SVGAGI come from the germline V gene. The DNA for the CDR3 is TGTGCCAGCAGTAGGTACACTGAAGCTTTCTTT. The encoded protein is CASSRYTEAFF.